One T cell receptor beta chain is described in this entry. This sample was taken from a study of blood T cell repertoires in COVID-19. Germline values: CDR1 GTSNPN, CDR2 SVGIG (reference sequence). Trimming stripped 0 bases from V and 1 base from J, with 12 bases between. The CDR3 length is 15 residues. Profiled with immunoSEQ multiplex PCR; TCRdb holds only in-frame clones, not every one. Altogether fewer than 300,000 clones are present, roughly 83% being singletons, with the ten largest covering more than 1.1%. This chain links TRBV30 with TRBJ1-1; possible D gene TRBD1, 5 bases. The sequenced sample was peripheral blood. The receptor was derived from a human donor with COVID-19, enrolled during active disease. The donor label of this sample is uncertain. The CDR3 spells CAWSVPRQGNTEAFF. CDR3 DNA: TGTGCCTGGAGTGTACCCCGGCAGGGGAACACTGAAGCTTTCTTT.